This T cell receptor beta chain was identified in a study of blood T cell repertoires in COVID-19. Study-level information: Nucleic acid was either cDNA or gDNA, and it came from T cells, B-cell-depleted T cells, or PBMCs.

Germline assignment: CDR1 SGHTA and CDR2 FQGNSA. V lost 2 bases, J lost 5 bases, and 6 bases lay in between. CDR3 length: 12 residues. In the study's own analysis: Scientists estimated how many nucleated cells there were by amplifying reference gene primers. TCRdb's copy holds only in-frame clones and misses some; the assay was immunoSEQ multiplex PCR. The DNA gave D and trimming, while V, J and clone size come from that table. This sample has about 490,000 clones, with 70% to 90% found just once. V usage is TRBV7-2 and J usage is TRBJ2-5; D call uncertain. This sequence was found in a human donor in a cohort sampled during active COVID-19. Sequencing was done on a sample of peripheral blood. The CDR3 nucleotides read TGTGCCAGCAGCTTATCGAGTGAGACCCAGTACTTC. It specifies CASSLSSETQYF.